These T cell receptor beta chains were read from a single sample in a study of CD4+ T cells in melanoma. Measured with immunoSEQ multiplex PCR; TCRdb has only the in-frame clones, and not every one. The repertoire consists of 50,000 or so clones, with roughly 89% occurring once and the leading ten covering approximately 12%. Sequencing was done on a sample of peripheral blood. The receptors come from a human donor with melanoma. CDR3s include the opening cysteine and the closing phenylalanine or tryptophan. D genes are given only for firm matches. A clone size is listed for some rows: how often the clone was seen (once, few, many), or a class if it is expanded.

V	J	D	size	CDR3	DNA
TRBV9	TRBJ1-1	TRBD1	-	CASSPTGAEGEAFF	TGTGCCAGCAGCCCCACAGGGGCGGAGGGTGAAGCTTTCTTT
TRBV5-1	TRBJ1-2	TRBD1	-	CASSPGGQGHYGYTF	TGCGCCAGCAGCCCAGGGGGACAGGGCCACTATGGCTACACCTTC
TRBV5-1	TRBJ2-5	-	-	CASSSVGGGETQYF	TGCGCCAGCAGCAGTGTGGGGGGAGGCGAGACCCAGTACTTC
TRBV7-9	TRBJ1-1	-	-	CASRPGNATEAFF	TGTGCCAGCAGACCAGGGAATGCCACTGAAGCTTTCTTT
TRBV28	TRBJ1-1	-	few	CASSPPFWHSTEAFF	TGTGCCAGCAGTCCACCCTTTTGGCATTCCACTGAAGCTTTCTTT
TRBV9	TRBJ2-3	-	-	CASSVARGSTQYF	TGTGCCAGCAGCGTAGCTCGAGGATCTACGCAGTATTTT
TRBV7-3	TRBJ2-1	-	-	CASSLGGMSWNEQFF	TGTGCCAGCAGCCTAGGGGGGATGAGTTGGAATGAGCAGTTCTTC
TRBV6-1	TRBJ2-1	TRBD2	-	CAGSDQRGPYNEQFF	TGTGCCGGCAGTGACCAGCGGGGGCCTTACAATGAGCAGTTCTTC
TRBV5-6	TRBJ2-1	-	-	CASRDAGTENEQFF	TGTGCCAGCAGGGATGCCGGGACTGAAAATGAGCAGTTCTTC
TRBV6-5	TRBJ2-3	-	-	CASSYSITVTDTQYF	TGTGCCAGCAGTTACTCGATAACGGTCACAGATACGCAGTATTTT
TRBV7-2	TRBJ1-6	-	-	CASSLVGQKNSPLHF	TGTGCCAGCAGCTTAGTAGGTCAGAAAAATTCACCCCTCCACTTT
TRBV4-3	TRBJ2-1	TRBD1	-	CASSQDTGGNEQFF	TGCGCCAGCAGCCAAGATACAGGGGGCAATGAGCAGTTCTTC
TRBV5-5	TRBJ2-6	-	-	CASSFLVSGANVLTF	TGTGCCAGCAGCTTTTTGGTCTCCGGGGCCAACGTCCTGACTTTC
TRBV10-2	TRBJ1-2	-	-	CASSDGHANYGYTF	TGCGCCAGCAGTGATGGCCACGCCAACTATGGCTACACCTTC
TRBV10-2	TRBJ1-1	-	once	CASMGPWRLNTEAFF	TGCGCCAGCATGGGACCCTGGAGACTGAACACTGAAGCTTTCTTT
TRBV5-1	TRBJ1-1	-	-	CASRLQGNTEAFF	TGCGCCAGCAGGCTACAGGGGAACACTGAAGCTTTCTTT
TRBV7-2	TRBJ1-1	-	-	CASSLARQLNTEAFF	TGTGCCAGCAGCTTAGCGAGACAGCTGAACACTGAAGCTTTCTTT
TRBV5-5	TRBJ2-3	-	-	CASSLVSSADTQYF	TGTGCCAGCAGCTTGGTATCGTCGGCAGATACGCAGTATTTT
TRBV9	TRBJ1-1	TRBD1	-	CASSAGDRVQPEAFF	TGTGCCAGCAGCGCTGGGGACAGAGTCCAACCTGAAGCTTTCTTT
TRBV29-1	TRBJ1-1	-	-	CSVETLGPNYLNTEAFF	TGCAGCGTTGAAACCCTTGGCCCCAACTATTTGAACACTGAAGCTTTCTTT
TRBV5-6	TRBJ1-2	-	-	CASSLGWIQGYTF	TGTGCCAGCAGCTTGGGGTGGATTCAAGGCTACACCTTC
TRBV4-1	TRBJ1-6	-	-	CASSQNEDNSPLHF	TGCGCCAGCAGCCAAAACGAGGATAATTCACCCCTCCACTTT
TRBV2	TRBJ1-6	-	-	CASSPAGPRGGSPLHF	TGTGCCAGCAGCCCGGCAGGGCCTAGAGGGGGTTCACCCCTCCACTTT
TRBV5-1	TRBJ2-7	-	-	CASSLGTATTYEQYF	TGCGCCAGCAGCTTGGGGACAGCCACTACCTACGAGCAGTACTTC
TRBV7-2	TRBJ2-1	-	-	CASSLPPARGHMLSGEQFF	TGTGCCAGCAGCTTACCCCCGGCTAGGGGCCATATGCTTTCAGGTGAGCAGTTCTTC
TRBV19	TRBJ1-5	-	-	CASREGRGANQPQHF	TGTGCCAGTAGGGAGGGGCGAGGGGCCAATCAGCCCCAGCATTTT
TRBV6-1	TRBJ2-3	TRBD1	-	CAGGQGLDTQYF	TGTGCCGGCGGACAGGGGTTGGATACGCAGTATTTT
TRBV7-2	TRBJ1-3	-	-	CASSLAVAIGNTIYF	TGTGCCAGCAGCTTAGCGGTGGCCATCGGAAACACCATATATTTT
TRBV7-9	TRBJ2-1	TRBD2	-	CASSHPTSGGIQQFF	TGTGCCAGCAGCCACCCGACCAGCGGGGGGATCCAGCAGTTCTTC
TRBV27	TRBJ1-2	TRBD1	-	CASSPPDRSGYTF	TGTGCCAGCAGTCCCCCGGACAGGTCCGGCTACACCTTC
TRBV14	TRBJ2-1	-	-	CASSQVPGRSYNEQFF	TGTGCCAGCAGCCAAGTCCCTGGGCGCTCCTACAATGAGCAGTTCTTC
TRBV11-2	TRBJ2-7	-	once	CASSPPFGEQYF	TGTGCCAGCAGCCCCCCTTTTGGGGAGCAGTACTTC
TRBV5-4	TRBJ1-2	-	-	CASSLRGQSNYGYTF	TGTGCCAGCAGCTTAAGAGGACAGTCTAACTATGGCTACACCTTC
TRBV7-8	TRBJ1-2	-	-	CASSGTWQASYGYTF	TGTGCCAGCAGCGGAACCTGGCAGGCATCCTATGGCTACACCTTC
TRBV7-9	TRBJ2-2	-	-	CASSRTGSNTGELFF	TGTGCCAGCAGTCGAACAGGGAGTAACACCGGGGAGCTGTTTTTT
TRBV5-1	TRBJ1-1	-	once	CASSLGRNGNTEAFF	TGCGCCAGCAGCTTAGGACGGAACGGGAACACTGAAGCTTTCTTT
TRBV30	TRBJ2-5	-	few	CAWSGGGGGLQETQYF	TGTGCCTGGAGTGGGGGAGGAGGGGGGCTCCAAGAGACCCAGTACTTC
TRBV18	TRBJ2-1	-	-	CASSSGRNNEQFF	TGTGCCAGCTCATCTGGACGAAACAATGAGCAGTTCTTC
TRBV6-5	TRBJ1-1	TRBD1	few	CASSLTGGTEAFF	TGTGCCAGCAGCTTGACAGGGGGTACTGAAGCTTTCTTT
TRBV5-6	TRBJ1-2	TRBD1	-	CASRTTGVYGYTF	TGTGCCAGCAGAACGACAGGGGTCTATGGCTACACCTTC
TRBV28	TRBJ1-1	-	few	CASKYGRMNTEAFF	TGTGCCAGCAAGTACGGCAGGATGAACACTGAAGCTTTCTTT
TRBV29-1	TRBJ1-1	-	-	CSVSDGSVEAFF	TGCAGCGTTAGTGACGGAAGCGTTGAAGCTTTCTTT
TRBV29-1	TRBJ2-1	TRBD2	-	CSVRSGVANNEQFF	TGCAGCGTACGGAGCGGGGTGGCCAACAATGAGCAGTTCTTC
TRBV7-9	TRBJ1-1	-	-	CASSFGENTEAFF	TGTGCCAGCAGCTTTGGGGAGAACACTGAAGCTTTCTTT